One sample yielded the 13 T cell receptor beta chains listed below, sequenced in a study of blood T cells in healthy people across ages. Using a J-beta primer mix together with a sample-barcoded 5' primer, a second PCR was run for roughly 7 to 11 cycles. MiXCR, applied by TCRdb to the 5' RACE reads, yields one record per CDR3 protein. The table has 550,000 to 750,000 distinct CDR3 sequences, 20% to 25% seen once. Sequencing was performed on blood. The receptors were sampled from a man aged 65 to 85 in good health.

The rearrangement links TRBV3-1 to TRBJ2-7; D call uncertain. The V end was cut by 0 bases, the J end by 5 bases, with 11 bases between. CDR1 is LGHDT and CDR2 is YNNKEL in the germline V gene (reference sequence). This CDR3 has 14 amino acids. As DNA, the CDR3 is TGTGCCAGCAGCCAAGATCCCCGTCGCCACGAGCAGTACTTC. It encodes CASSQDPRRHEQYF.

The sample holds a few counts of this clonotype. A read error may produce the germline difference seen at one junction end. This sequence joins TRBV2 and TRBJ2-1; a weak D match, TRBD2 (6 bases). The V gene's germline CDR1 is SNHLY and CDR2 FYNNEI. The CDR3 is 14 residues long. CDR3 nucleotides: TGTGCCAGCAGTGGTCTAGCGTCCTGCAATGAGCAGTTCTTC. Translation: CASSGLASCNEQFF.

This clonotype was observed a handful of times. This sequence joins TRBV6-5 and TRBJ2-5, with 10 bases matching TRBD2. Germline V lookup: CDR1 MNHEY, CDR2 SVGAGI. Losses at the gene ends were 6 bases for V and 4 bases for J; bases not matched to a gene: 2. The CDR3 is made up of 13 amino acids. The CDR3 coding sequence is TGTGCCAGCAGACTAGCGGGACGAGAGACCCAGTACTTC. Its protein is CASRLAGRETQYF.

V is TRBV12-3 or TRBV12-4 and J is TRBJ2-5, with D unclear. Deletions cut 3 bases from V and 3 bases from J, with 11 bases between. The CDR3 contains 14 residues. The CDR3 here is CASSFTELEETQYF. CDR3 nucleotide sequence: TGTGCCAGCAGTTTTACGGAATTGGAAGAGACCCAGTACTTC.

This clonotype was recorded many times. The V and J genes are TRBV28 and TRBJ2-1; unclear D gene. The CDR3 spans 12 residues. Germline CDR1 MDHEN, CDR2 SYDVKM. V was trimmed by 5 bases and J by 7 bases, leaving 9 bases between them. The CDR3 loop is CASSLSVNEQFF. CDR3 DNA: TGTGCCAGCAGTCTGTCGGTGAATGAGCAGTTCTTC.

J is TRBJ2-5 and V is TRBV27; the D gene could be TRBD1 or TRBD2 (7 bases each). Trimming stripped 2 bases from V and 1 base from J, with 17 bases between. Germline CDR1 is MNHEY and CDR2 is SMNVEV (reference sequence). The CDR3 has 17 residues. The CDR3 region has the DNA TGTGCCAGCAGTTTAAGGGGGGGACAGTTGGGCCAAGAGACCCAGTACTTC. Translating it yields CASSLRGGQLGQETQYF.

The chain joins TRBV5-1 to TRBJ1-4, with D possibly being TRBD1 (5 bases). The CDR3 runs 12 residues. Trimming took off 6 bases at V and 5 bases at J, with 8 bases between the two ends. Germline assignment: CDR1 SGHRS and CDR2 YFSETQ. CDR3 bases: TGCGCCAGCACGTCAGGGAATGAAAAACTGTTTTTT. Its translation is CASTSGNEKLFF.

This clonotype showed up many times. CDR3 in DNA: TGTGCCATCGGGAGCGGACAGGGGAAACAGCCCCAGCATTTT. This sequence encodes CAIGSGQGKQPQHF. The chain combines TRBV10-3 with TRBJ1-5; 9 nucleotides line up with TRBD1. The junction had 9 bases not matched to a gene; V was cut back by 8 bases and J by 7 bases. The CDR3 contains 14 residues. The germline CDR1 and CDR2 sequences are ENHRY and SYGVKD.

This chain connects TRBV27 to TRBJ2-1; 7 nucleotides align to TRBD2. Trimming took 3 bases from V and 7 from J; bases not matched to a gene: 6. Germline V CDR1 and CDR2: MNHEY, SMNVEV (reference sequence). The length of the CDR3 is 14 residues. CDR3 sequence (DNA): TGTGCCAGCAGTTTTGGGCGGGAGAGGAATGAGCAGTTCTTC. It yields the protein CASSFGRERNEQFF.

In this sample, this clonotype turned up a few times. The V gene is TRBV29-1, the J gene TRBJ2-1; D is perhaps TRBD2 (5 bases). The germline V and J ends were trimmed by 2 bases and 6 bases, with 17 bases remaining between them. The CDR3 spans 15 residues. Germline V gene lookup returns CDR1 SQVTM and CDR2 ANQGSEA. The CDR3 coding sequence is TGCAGCGTTGAAAAAGACGCGCGGGCGGTCAATGAGCAGTTCTTC. Residues: CSVEKDARAVNEQFF.

In its sample, this clonotype was seen a few times. V is TRBV28 and J is TRBJ1-2; no clear D gene. Germline CDR1 reads MDHEN; CDR2 reads SYDVKM. With 2 bases removed from V and 7 bases from J, the gap between germline ends came to 20 bases. The length of the CDR3 is 16 residues. In DNA, the CDR3 is TGTGCCAGCAGTTTAGGGTCAGACGACGTTGCGGCTGGCTACACCTTC. This translates into CASSLGSDDVAAGYTF.

V gene TRBV18 combines with J gene TRBJ2-5; D is undetermined. CDR1 KGHSH and CDR2 LQKENI come from the germline V gene. The CDR3 sequence is 14 residues long. Trimming cost V 4 bases and J 5 bases, with 14 bases left between them. The CDR3 sequence is CASSRGIRRETQYF. The CDR3 nucleotides read TGTGCCAGCTCACGTGGGATCAGACGGGAGACCCAGTACTTC.

The chain is built from TRBV20-1 and TRBJ1-5; D ambiguous. V was shortened by 4 bases and J by 0 bases, with 7 bases between the two germline ends. CDR1 DFQATT and CDR2 SNEGSKA come from the germline V gene (reference sequence). This CDR3 region has 13 residues. In DNA, the CDR3 is TGCAGTGCTAAGGAATATAGCAATCAGCCCCAGCATTTT. Encoded protein: CSAKEYSNQPQHF.